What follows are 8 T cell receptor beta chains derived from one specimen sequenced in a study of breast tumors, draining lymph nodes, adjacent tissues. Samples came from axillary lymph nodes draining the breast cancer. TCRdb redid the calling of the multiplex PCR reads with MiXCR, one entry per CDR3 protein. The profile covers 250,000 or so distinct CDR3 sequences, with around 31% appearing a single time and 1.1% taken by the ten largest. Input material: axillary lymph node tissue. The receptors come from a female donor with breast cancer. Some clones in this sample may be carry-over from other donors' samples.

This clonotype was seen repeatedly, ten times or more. Here the CDR3 DNA reads TGTGCCAGCAGCTTGTATTCGGGACGGGTCAATGAAAAACTGTTTTTT. Protein: CASSLYSGRVNEKLFF. The V call is TRBV5-6, the J call TRBJ1-4; D perhaps matches TRBD1 (5 bases). Per germline, CDR1 SGHDT and CDR2 YYEEEE. Deletions cut 1 base from V and 5 bases from J, with 15 bases between. CDR3 length equals 16 residues.

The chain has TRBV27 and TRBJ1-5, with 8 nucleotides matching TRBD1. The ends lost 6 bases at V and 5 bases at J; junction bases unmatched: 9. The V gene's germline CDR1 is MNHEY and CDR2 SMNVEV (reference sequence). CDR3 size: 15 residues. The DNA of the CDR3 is TGTGCCAGCAGGGAGAGGACAGGGAGGGATCAGCCCCAGCATTTT. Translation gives CASRERTGRDQPQHF.

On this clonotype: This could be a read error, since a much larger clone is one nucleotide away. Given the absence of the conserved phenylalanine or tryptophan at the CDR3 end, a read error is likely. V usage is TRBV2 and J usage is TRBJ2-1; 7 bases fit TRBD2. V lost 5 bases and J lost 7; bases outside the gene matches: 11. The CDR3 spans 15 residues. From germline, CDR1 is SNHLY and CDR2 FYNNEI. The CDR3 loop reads CASSKTSAPQNEQFL. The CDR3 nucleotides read TGTGCCAGCAGTAAAACTAGCGCCCCGCAGAATGAGCAGTTCCTC.

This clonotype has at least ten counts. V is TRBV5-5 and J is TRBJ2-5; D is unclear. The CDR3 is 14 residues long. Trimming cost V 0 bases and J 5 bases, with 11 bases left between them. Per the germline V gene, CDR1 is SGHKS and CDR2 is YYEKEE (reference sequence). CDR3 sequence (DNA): TGTGCCAGCAGCTTGGGGGGTAGTTCGGAGACCCAGTACTTC. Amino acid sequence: CASSLGGSSETQYF.

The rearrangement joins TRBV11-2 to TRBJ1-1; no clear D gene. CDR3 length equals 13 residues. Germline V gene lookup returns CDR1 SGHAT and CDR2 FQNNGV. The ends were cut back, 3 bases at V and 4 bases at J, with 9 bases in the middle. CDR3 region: CASSFRGATEAFF. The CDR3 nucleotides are TGTGCCAGCAGCTTTAGAGGAGCCACTGAAGCTTTCTTT. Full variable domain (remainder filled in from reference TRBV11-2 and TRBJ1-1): EAGVAQSPRYKIIEKRQSVAFWCNPISGHATLYWYQQILGQGPKLLIQFQNNGVVDDSQLPKDRFSAERLKGVDSTLKIQPAKLEDSAVYLCASSFRGATEAFFGQGTRLTVV.

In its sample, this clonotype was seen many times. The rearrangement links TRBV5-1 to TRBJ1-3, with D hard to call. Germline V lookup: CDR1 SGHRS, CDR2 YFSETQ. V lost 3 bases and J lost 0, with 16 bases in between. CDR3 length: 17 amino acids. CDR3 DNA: TGCGCCAGCAGCTCTATCTCGCCGGGGAGCTCTGGAAACACCATATATTTT. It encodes CASSSISPGSSGNTIYF.

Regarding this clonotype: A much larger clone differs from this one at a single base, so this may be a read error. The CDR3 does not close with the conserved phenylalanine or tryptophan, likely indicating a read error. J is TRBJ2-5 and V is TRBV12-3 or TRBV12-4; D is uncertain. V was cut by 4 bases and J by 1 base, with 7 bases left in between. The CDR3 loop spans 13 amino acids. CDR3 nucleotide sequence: TGTGCCAGCAGTTCCAGCCTCCAAGAGACCCAGTACTGC. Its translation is CASSSSLQETQYC.

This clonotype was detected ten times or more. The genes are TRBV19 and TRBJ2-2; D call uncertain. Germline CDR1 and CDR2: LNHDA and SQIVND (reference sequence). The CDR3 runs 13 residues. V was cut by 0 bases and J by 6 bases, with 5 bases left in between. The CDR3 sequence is CASSIDLSGELFF. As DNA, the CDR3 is TGTGCCAGTAGTATAGACCTCTCCGGGGAGCTGTTTTTT.